This TCR beta chain was captured by sequencing in a study of regulatory T cells in long-lasting Graves disease. Building of the TCR beta libraries involved iRepertoire HTBI primers and Arm-PCR of CDR3 regions. TCRdb re-derived calls from the multiplex PCR reads in MiXCR, one entry per CDR3 protein. The sample lists 400,000 to 600,000 distinct CDR3 sequences, 20% to 25% occurring once. The CDR3 loop spans 15 amino acids. Germline V gene sequence: CDR1 MDHEN, CDR2 SYDVKM. Trimming took 4 bases from V and 3 from J; bases not matched to a gene: 5. Time point: persistent/refractory GD, antithyroid drugs over 5 years with positive TRAb. The TCR library was made from RNA that had been extracted from PBMCs in TRIzol. This clonotype was found a few times.

This sample comprised peripheral blood mononuclear cells (PBMCs), obtained when the disease was refractory, from a patient treated with antithyroid drugs. The rearrangement uses TRBV28 and TRBJ2-3; 9 nucleotides match TRBD2. This TCR came from a female donor with Graves disease. The CDR3 reads CASSWASGMTDTQYF. The DNA of the CDR3 is TGTGCCAGCAGTTGGGCTAGCGGGATGACAGATACGCAGTATTTT.